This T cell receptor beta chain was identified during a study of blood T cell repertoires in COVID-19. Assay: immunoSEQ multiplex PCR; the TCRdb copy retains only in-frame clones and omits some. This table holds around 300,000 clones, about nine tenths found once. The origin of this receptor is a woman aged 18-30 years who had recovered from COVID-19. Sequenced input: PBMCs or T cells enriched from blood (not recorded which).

As DNA, the CDR3 is TGTGCCAGCAGCTCCCCCGGGACAATTCATTCACCCCTCCACTTT. This gives the protein CASSSPGTIHSPLHF. V gene TRBV5-4 combines with J gene TRBJ1-6; D is perhaps TRBD1 (6 bases). Germline V gene sequence: CDR1 SGHNT, CDR2 YYREEE (reference sequence). Deletions cut 3 bases from V and 8 bases from J, with 15 bases between. CDR3 length: 15 residues.